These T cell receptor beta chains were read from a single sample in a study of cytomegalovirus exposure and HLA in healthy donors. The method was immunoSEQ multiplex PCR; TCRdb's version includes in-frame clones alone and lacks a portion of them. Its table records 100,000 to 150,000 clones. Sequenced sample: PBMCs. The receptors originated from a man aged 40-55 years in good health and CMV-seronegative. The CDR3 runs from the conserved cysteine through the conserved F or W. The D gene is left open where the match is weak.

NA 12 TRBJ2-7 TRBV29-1 TGCAGCGCGGACAGCCCTGGAGACGAGCAGTACTTC CSADSPGDEQYF
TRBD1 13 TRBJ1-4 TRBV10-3 TGTGCCATCAGTGAAAGGGTTGACAGGGAACTGTTTTTT CAISERVDRELFF
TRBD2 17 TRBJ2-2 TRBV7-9 TGTGCCAGCAGCATCTATCCCGGGACTAGCGGGTTCGGGGAGCTGTTTTTT CASSIYPGTSGFGELFF
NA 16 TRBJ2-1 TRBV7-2 TGTGCCAGCAGCCTAGGGGGGGCGGGAGTAGCCTATGAGCAGTTCTTC CASSLGGAGVAYEQFF
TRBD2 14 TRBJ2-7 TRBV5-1 TGCGCCAGCAGCCCTAGGACTAGCTCCTACGAGCAGTACTTC CASSPRTSSYEQYF
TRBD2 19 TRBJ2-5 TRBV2 TGTGCCAGCAGTGAGGGGTTAATTTTTGCGGGGGAAAAACAAGAGACCCAGTACTTC CASSEGLIFAGEKQETQYF
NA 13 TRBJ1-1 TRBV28 TGTGCCAGCAGTATCGGGGGAATCTTAAGGGCTTTCTTT CASSIGGILRAFF
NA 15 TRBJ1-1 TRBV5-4 TGTGCCAGCAGCGCTCCGGGACTTCCGAACACTGAAGCTTTCTTT CASSAPGLPNTEAFF
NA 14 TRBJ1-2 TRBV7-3 TGTGCCAGCAGCCAACGGGGGGAGGTAGATGGCTACACCTTC CASSQRGEVDGYTF
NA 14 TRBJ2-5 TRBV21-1 TGTGCCAGCAGCAAAGAAAAGGGGTACGAGACCCAGTACTTC CASSKEKGYETQYF
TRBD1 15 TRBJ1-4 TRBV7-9 TGTGCCAGCAGCTTAGCACAGGGGCCTAATGAAAAACTGTTTTTT CASSLAQGPNEKLFF
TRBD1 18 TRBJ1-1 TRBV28 TGTGCCAGCAGCGGGACAGCCGGGCGGATATTTGTGAACACTGAAGCTTTCTTT CASSGTAGRIFVNTEAFF
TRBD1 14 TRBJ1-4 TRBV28 TGTGCCAGCAGTTTGGGACAGACCTATGAAAAACTGTTTTTT CASSLGQTYEKLFF
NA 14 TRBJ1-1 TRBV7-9 TGTGCCAGCAGCTTAGTACAGGGATGGACTGAAGCTTTCTTT CASSLVQGWTEAFF
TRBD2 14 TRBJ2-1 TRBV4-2 TGTGCCAGCAGCTTAGGGACTAGCGGGAATGAGCAGTTCTTC CASSLGTSGNEQFF
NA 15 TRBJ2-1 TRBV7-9 TGTGCCAGCAACAGCGGGTTGAGCTCCTACAATGAGCAGTTCTTC CASNSGLSSYNEQFF
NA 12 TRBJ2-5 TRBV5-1 TGCGCCAGCGGACAGTCGAAAGAGACCCAGTACTTC CASGQSKETQYF
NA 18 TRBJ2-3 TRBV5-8 TGTGCCAGCAGCCCCGGCCTGAGCGCCCTATATCGCACAGATACGCAGTATTTT CASSPGLSALYRTDTQYF
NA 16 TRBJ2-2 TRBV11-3 TGTGCCAGCAGCTTAGATAGAACGGGATCCACCGGGGAGCTGTTTTTT CASSLDRTGSTGELFF
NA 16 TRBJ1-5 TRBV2 TGTGCCAGCAGTGAAGAAAGTGGCAGGTCGGGGCAGCCCCAGCATTTT CASSEESGRSGQPQHF
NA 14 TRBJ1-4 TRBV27 TGTGCCAGCAGTTTGGGAGGGGCATCGAGAAAACTGTTTTTT CASSLGGASRKLFF
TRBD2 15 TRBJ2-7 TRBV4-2 TGTGCCAGCAGCCAAGATACTAGCGGCTCCTACGAGCAGTACTTC CASSQDTSGSYEQYF
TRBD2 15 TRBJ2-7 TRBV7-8 TGTGCCAGCAGCTTAGGCGGGGGTTCTTCCCTCGAGCAGTACTTC CASSLGGGSSLEQYF
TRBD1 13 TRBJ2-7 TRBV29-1 TGCAGCGCCGGACAGGGGCGATCCTACGAGCAGTACTTC CSAGQGRSYEQYF
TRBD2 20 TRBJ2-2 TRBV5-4 TGTGCCAGCAGCTCCCCGGGACTAGCGGGAGGATCCGGTTCAGCCGGGGAGCTGTTTTTT CASSSPGLAGGSGSAGELFF
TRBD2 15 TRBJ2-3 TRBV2 TGTGCCAGCAGGACGACTAGCGGGAGGCCAGATACGCAGTATTTT CASRTTSGRPDTQYF
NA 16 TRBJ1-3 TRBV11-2 TGTGCCAGCAGCACTACCTTACAGGGCTCTACGAACACCATATATTTT CASSTTLQGSTNTIYF
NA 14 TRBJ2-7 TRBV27 TGTGCCAGCAGTTTAGCGGCTAACTCCTACGAGCAGTACTTC CASSLAANSYEQYF
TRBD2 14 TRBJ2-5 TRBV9 TGTGCCAGCAGCGGCGGGACTAGGGGAGAGACCCAGTACTTC CASSGGTRGETQYF
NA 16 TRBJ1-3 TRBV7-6 TGTGCCAGCAGCTTAGCGCCGGGGGGGCTTGGAAACACCATATATTTT CASSLAPGGLGNTIYF
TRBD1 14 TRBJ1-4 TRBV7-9 TGTGCCAGCAGCTTGACAGGGGGACTCGAAAAACTGTTTTTT CASSLTGGLEKLFF
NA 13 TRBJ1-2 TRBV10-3 TGTGCCATCAGTGACCCGACAAGCTATGGCTACACCTTC CAISDPTSYGYTF
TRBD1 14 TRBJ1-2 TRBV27 TGTGCCAGCAGTAGACAGGGGGATAGCGAAGGCTACACCTTC CASSRQGDSEGYTF
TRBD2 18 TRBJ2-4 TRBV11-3 TGTGCCAGCAGCTTAGATCGCAGCGGGGGTCTAGCCAAAAACATTCAGTACTTC CASSLDRSGGLAKNIQYF
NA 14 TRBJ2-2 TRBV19 TGTGCCAGTAGTATAAGAGGGGGCACCGGGGAGCTGTTTTTT CASSIRGGTGELFF
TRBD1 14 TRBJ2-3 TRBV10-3 TGTGCCATCACGAGACAGGGGGAAATAAATACGCAGTATTTT CAITRQGEINTQYF
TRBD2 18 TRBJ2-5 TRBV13 TGTGCCAGCAGCGACGGGACTAGCGGGCGAGTCCCTCCAGAGACCCAGTACTTC CASSDGTSGRVPPETQYF
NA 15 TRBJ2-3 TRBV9 TGTGCCAGCAGCGGGACCGGGACAAGCACAGATACGCAGTATTTT CASSGTGTSTDTQYF
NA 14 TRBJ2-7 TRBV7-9 TGTGCCAGCAGCGACCGGGCAGGGCAACACGAGCAGTACTTC CASSDRAGQHEQYF
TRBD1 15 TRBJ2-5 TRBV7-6 TGTGCCAGCAGCCCCAGACAGGGCCACCGGGAGACCCAGTACTTC CASSPRQGHRETQYF
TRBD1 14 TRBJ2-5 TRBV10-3 TGTGCCATCAGTGAGGGGACAGGCCCGGGGGCCCAGTACTTC CAISEGTGPGAQYF
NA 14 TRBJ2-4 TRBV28 TGTGCCAGCAGTTTTAGTTTGGGCAGAAACATTCAGTACTTC CASSFSLGRNIQYF
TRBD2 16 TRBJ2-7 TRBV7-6 TGTGCCAGCAGCTTAGCGGCTAGCGGGACCGCCTACGAGCAGTACTTC CASSLAASGTAYEQYF
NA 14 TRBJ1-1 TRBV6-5 TGTGCCAGCAGTTACGGGGGCTTGAACACTGAAGCTTTCTTT CASSYGGLNTEAFF
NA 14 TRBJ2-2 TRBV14 TGTGCCAGCAGCCAGAGGGAGCGAACCGGGGAGCTGTTTTTT CASSQRERTGELFF
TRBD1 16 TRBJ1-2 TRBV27 TGTGCCAGCAGTTCGCCGTCCCTACAGGGGGTAGGTGGCTACACCTTC CASSSPSLQGVGGYTF
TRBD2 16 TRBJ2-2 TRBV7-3 TGTGCCAGCAGCCAGATGGGCGGGAGGACCGCGGGGGAGCTGTTTTTT CASSQMGGRTAGELFF
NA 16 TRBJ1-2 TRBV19 TGTGCCAGTTTAGATCCGGGGAGCGCAAAGTTCTATGGCTACACCTTC CASLDPGSAKFYGYTF